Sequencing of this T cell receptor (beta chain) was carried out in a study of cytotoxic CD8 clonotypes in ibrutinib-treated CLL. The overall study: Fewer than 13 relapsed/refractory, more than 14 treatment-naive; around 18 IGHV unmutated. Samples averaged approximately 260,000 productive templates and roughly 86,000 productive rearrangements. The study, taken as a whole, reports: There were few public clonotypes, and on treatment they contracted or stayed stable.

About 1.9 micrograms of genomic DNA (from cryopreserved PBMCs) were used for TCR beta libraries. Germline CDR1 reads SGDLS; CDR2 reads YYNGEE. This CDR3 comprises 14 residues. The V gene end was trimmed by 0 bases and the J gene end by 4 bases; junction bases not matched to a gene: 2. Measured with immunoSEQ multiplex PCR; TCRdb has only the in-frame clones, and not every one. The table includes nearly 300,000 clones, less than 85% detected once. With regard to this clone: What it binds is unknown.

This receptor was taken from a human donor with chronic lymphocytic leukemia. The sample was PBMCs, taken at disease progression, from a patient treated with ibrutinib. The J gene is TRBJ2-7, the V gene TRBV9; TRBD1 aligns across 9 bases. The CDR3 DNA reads TGTGCCAGCAGCGTAGGGACAGGGGAATACGAGCAGTACTTC. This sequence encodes CASSVGTGEYEQYF. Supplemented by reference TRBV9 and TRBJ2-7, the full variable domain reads DSGVTQTPKHLITATGQRVTLRCSPRSGDLSVYWYQQSLDQGLQFLIQYYNGEERAKGNILERFSAQQFPDLHSELNLSSLELGDSALYFCASSVGTGEYEQYFGPGTRLTVT.